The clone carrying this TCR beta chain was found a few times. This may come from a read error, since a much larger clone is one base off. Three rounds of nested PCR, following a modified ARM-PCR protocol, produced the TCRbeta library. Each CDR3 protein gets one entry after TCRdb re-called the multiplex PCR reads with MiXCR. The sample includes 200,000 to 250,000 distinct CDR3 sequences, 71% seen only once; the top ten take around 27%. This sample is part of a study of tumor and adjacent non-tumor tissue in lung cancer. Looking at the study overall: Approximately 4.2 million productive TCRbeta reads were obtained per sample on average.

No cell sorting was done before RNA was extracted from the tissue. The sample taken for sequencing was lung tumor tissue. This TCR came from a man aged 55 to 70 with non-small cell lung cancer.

The CDR3 region has the DNA TGTGCCAACAGCTTAGAAACAAAGGAGGCGGCTTTCTTT. This codes for CANSLETKEAAFF. This sequence joins TRBV11-2 and TRBJ1-1; no definite D call. The CDR3 covers 13 residues. Germline V gene data show CDR1 as SGHAT and CDR2 as FQNNGV.